Below are 24 T cell receptor beta chains sequenced from a single sample in a study of blood T cell repertoires in COVID-19. Sequencing used immunoSEQ multiplex PCR; TCRdb keeps in-frame clones, though not all of them. The sample contains some 200,000 clones, under 85% of which appear only once. The sequencing input was peripheral blood. The receptors derive from a woman in her thirties or forties with acute or convalescent COVID-19.

The J gene is TRBJ2-6, the V gene TRBV27, with 11 bases fitting TRBD2. Germline lookup yields CDR1 MNHEY and CDR2 SMNVEV (reference sequence). This CDR3 has 20 amino acids. Germline trimming cut 6 bases from V and 0 bases from J; bases unmatched to any gene: 13. DNA for the CDR3: TGTGCCAGCAGAAACAGGGGTAGCGGGAGGGGCCTCTCTGGGGCCAACGTCCTGACTTTC. Residues: CASRNRGSGRGLSGANVLTF. Filled out from reference TRBV27 and TRBJ2-6, the complete variable domain reads EAQVTQNPRYLITVTGKKLTVTCSQNMNHEYMSWYRQDPGLGLRQIYYSMNVEVTDKGDVPEGYKVSRKEKRNFPLILESPSPNQTSLYFCASRNRGSGRGLSGANVLTFGAGSRLTVL.

This sequence joins TRBV9 and TRBJ2-5; 10 bases agree with TRBD2. The CDR3 runs 17 residues. The V and J ends lost 0 bases and 1 base, in that order; junction bases with no gene match: 6. CDR1 and CDR2 from the germline V gene are SGDLS and YYNGEE. CDR3: CASSVEGIAGGQETQYF. CDR3 sequence (DNA): TGTGCCAGCAGCGTAGAGGGGATAGCGGGGGGCCAAGAGACCCAGTACTTC.

The chain carries TRBV4-1 and TRBJ1-1; possibly TRBD1 for D (5 bases). The CDR3 loop spans 18 amino acids. From germline, CDR1 is MGHRA and CDR2 YSYEKL. Deletions cut 1 base from V and 2 bases from J, with 20 bases between. The DNA for the CDR3 is TGCGCCAGCAGCCAAGCCCCTAACAGGCGCCACGAAAACACTGAAGCTTTCTTT. Translating gives CASSQAPNRRHENTEAFF.

The gene calls are TRBV29-1 and TRBJ2-1; 7 positions agree with TRBD2. Per germline, CDR1 SQVTM and CDR2 ANQGSEA. Trimming at V came to 6 bases and at J to 4 bases, leaving 15 bases not matched to a gene. This CDR3 is built from 16 residues. CDR3 DNA: TGCAGCGTACGTACGAATGTGGGAGGGGCTTACAATGAGCAGTTCTTC. Amino acids: CSVRTNVGGAYNEQFF.

This clone was seen a handful of times. The chain uses TRBV13 and TRBJ2-1, with TRBD2 identical over 11 bases. V shed 6 bases and J 7 bases; nucleotides not matched to a gene: 11. The V gene's germline CDR1 is PRHDT and CDR2 FYEKMQ (reference sequence). This CDR3 region has 16 residues. The CDR3 region is CASSQTSGGSRNEQFF. CDR3 sequence (DNA): TGTGCCAGCAGTCAAACTAGCGGGGGATCTAGAAATGAGCAGTTCTTC.

J is TRBJ2-7 and V is TRBV28; 8 bases fit TRBD1. Germline CDR1 is MDHEN and CDR2 is SYDVKM. Germline trimming cut 5 bases from V and 4 bases from J; bases unmatched to any gene: 4. This CDR3 has 13 amino acids. The CDR3 here is CASSPWTGYEQYF. CDR3 in DNA: TGTGCCAGCAGTCCCTGGACAGGGTACGAGCAGTACTTC. The full variable domain, completed using reference TRBV28 and TRBJ2-7, is DVKVTQSSRYLVKRTGEKVFLECVQDMDHENMFWYRQDPGLGLRLIYFSYDVKMKEKGDIPEGYSVSREKKERFSLILESASTNQTSMYLCASSPWTGYEQYFGPGTRLTVT.

This sequence joins TRBV6-6 and TRBJ2-3, with D possibly TRBD2 on 7 matching bases. Germline lookup yields CDR1 MNHNY and CDR2 SVGAGI (reference sequence). Between the trimmed V and J ends, which lost 6 bases and 5 bases, there was a span of 12 bases. The CDR3 spans 13 residues. The CDR3 DNA reads as TGTGCCAGCAGGCCCGGGGGGCAAGATACGCAGTATTTT. Its protein is CASRPGGQDTQYF.

The chain uses TRBV7-2 and TRBJ2-7; 8 nucleotides agree with TRBD1. The ends lost 4 bases at V and 2 bases at J; junction bases unmatched: 7. This CDR3 comprises 15 residues. CDR1 is SGHTA and CDR2 is FQGNSA in the germline V gene. The CDR3: CASSSSTGAPYEQYF. The CDR3, as DNA: TGTGCCAGCAGCTCTTCGACAGGGGCACCCTACGAGCAGTACTTC.

V is TRBV30 and J is TRBJ2-1; TRBD2 matches at 9 bases. The germline V gene has CDR1 GTSNPN and CDR2 SVGIG (reference sequence). The CDR3 has 14 amino acids. V lost 4 bases to trimming and J lost 7 bases; unmatched junction nucleotides: 8. The CDR3 reads CAWNAGGPRNEQFF. The CDR3 region has the DNA TGTGCCTGGAACGCGGGAGGGCCTCGTAATGAGCAGTTCTTC.

The rearrangement links TRBV5-4 to TRBJ2-2, with a weak D call TRBD1 (6 bases). Germline CDR1 SGHNT, CDR2 YYREEE (reference sequence). Between the trimmed V and J ends, which lost 2 bases and 1 base, there was a span of 12 bases. The CDR3 runs 16 residues. CDR3 protein: CASSFPGVLNTGELFF. The CDR3 DNA follows: TGTGCCAGCAGCTTTCCAGGGGTCCTGAACACCGGGGAGCTGTTTTTT.

A remark on this clone: One end of the junction does not line up with germline, which may come from a read error. The chain carries TRBV19 and TRBJ1-4, with D uncertain. Germline V gene lookup returns CDR1 LNHDA and CDR2 SQIVND (reference sequence). CDR3 size: 15 residues. The DNA of the CDR3 is TGTGCCAGTAGGATAGCCAGTCGGAGCGTTGCAAAACTGTTTTTT. It yields the protein CASRIASRSVAKLFF.

This chain uses TRBV5-6 with TRBJ2-3; D might be TRBD2 (5 bases). Germline V CDR1 and CDR2: SGHDT, YYEEEE. The CDR3 loop spans 16 amino acids. V lost 1 base and J 0 bases, leaving 12 bases between the germline ends. CDR3 residues: CASSLYGGPSTDTQYF. The CDR3 DNA reads TGTGCCAGCAGCTTGTATGGCGGGCCCAGCACAGATACGCAGTATTTT.

CDR3 loop: CASSVNSGGAHEQYF. CDR3 nucleotides: TGTGCCAGCAGCGTTAATAGCGGGGGGGCTCATGAGCAGTACTTC. V and J are TRBV2 and TRBJ2-7, with 11 nucleotides matching TRBD2. CDR3 length: 15 amino acids. The V gene's germline CDR1 is SNHLY and CDR2 FYNNEI. After removal of 6 bases from V and 7 bases from J, the junction contained 11 bases not matched to a gene. Based on the CDR3 plus reference TRBV2 and TRBJ2-7, the full variable domain is EPEVTQTPSHQVTQMGQEVILRCVPISNHLYFYWYRQILGQKVEFLVSFYNNEISEKSEIFDDQFSVERPDGSNFTLKIRSTKLEDSAMYFCASSVNSGGAHEQYFGPGTRLTVT.

J is TRBJ2-2 and V is TRBV28; 9 bases match TRBD1. In germline, CDR1 is MDHEN, CDR2 SYDVKM. J was trimmed by 5 bases and V by 4 bases; bases with no gene match: 8. The CDR3 covers 16 residues. CDR3 DNA sequence: TGTGCCAGCAGTTCCCCACAGGGGGCTGTAACCGGGGAGCTGTTTTTT. It codes for CASSSPQGAVTGELFF.

The chain employs TRBV5-4 and TRBJ2-5; 7 nucleotides agree with TRBD1. The CDR3 length is 15 residues. J lost 0 bases, V lost 4 bases, and 6 bases had no gene match. Germline-derived CDR1 and CDR2 are SGHNT and YYREEE (reference sequence). The CDR3 nucleotides read TGTGCCAGCAGCCGAGGACAGGTTTACCAAGAGACCCAGTACTTC. This gives the protein CASSRGQVYQETQYF. Supplemented by reference TRBV5-4 and TRBJ2-5, the full variable domain reads ETGVTQSPTHLIKTRGQQVTLRCSSQSGHNTVSWYQQALGQGPQFIFQYYREEENGRGNFPPRFSGLQFPNYSSELNVNALELDDSALYLCASSRGQVYQETQYFGPGTRLLVL.

The chain couples TRBV14 to TRBJ2-1; 8 bases fit TRBD2. The CDR3 is 20 residues long. The ends lost 1 base at V and 3 bases at J; junction bases unmatched: 17. Germline-derived CDR1 and CDR2 are SGHDN and FVKESK. The CDR3 is CASSQVSLQRGSSLYNEQFF. Written as DNA, the CDR3 is TGTGCCAGCAGCCAAGTGAGTTTACAGCGGGGGTCCTCCCTCTACAATGAGCAGTTCTTC.

The V call is TRBV18, the J call TRBJ1-1; possibly TRBD1 for D (5 bases). The CDR3 sequence is 16 residues long. Trimming pared 3 bases from V and 1 base from J, leaving 15 bases between. The V gene's germline CDR1 is KGHSH and CDR2 LQKENI. The CDR3 DNA reads as TGTGCCAGCTCACCTTCCCCTAGGGGCGGGAACACTGAAGCTTTCTTT. Residues: CASSPSPRGGNTEAFF.

The chain is built from TRBV7-9 and TRBJ1-6, with 7 bases that match TRBD1. V dropped 5 bases and J dropped 7; count of bases not matched to a gene: 5. Germline V CDR1 and CDR2: SEHNR, FQNEAQ (reference sequence). The CDR3 is 14 residues long. This CDR3 is CASSPQGKNSPLHF. The DNA of the CDR3 is TGTGCCAGCAGCCCACAGGGGAAAAATTCACCCCTCCACTTT.

CDR3 in DNA: TGCGCCAGCAGCTTCGGACAGGGGGGCGAGCAGTACTTC. Encoded protein: CASSFGQGGEQYF. The chain is built from TRBV5-1 and TRBJ2-7, with 10 bases lining up with TRBD1. Germline lookup yields CDR1 SGHRS and CDR2 YFSETQ. With V trimmed by 2 bases and J by 6 bases, 2 bases remained unmatched. The CDR3 is made up of 13 amino acids.

This clone occurred a few times. V gene TRBV7-8 combines with J gene TRBJ1-1; the match to TRBD1 covers 8 bases. V was pared by 5 bases and J by 1 base, with 3 bases of the junction left unmatched. This CDR3 spans 14 amino acids. Germline V gene data show CDR1 as SGHVS and CDR2 as FQNEAQ. The CDR3: CASSPQGANTEAFF. The DNA of the CDR3 is TGTGCCAGCAGCCCTCAGGGGGCGAACACTGAAGCTTTCTTT.

J is TRBJ1-1 and V is TRBV4-2; TRBD1 is a possible D gene (6 bases). Trimming stripped 6 bases from V and 7 bases from J, with 18 bases between. The CDR3 has 14 residues. The germline gives CDR1 LGHNA, CDR2 YNFKEQ. CDR3 sequence: CASSAGGGKDEAFF. The DNA of the CDR3 is TGTGCCAGCAGTGCGGGGGGGGGCAAGGATGAAGCTTTCTTT.

The genes are TRBV7-9 and TRBJ2-5, with TRBD1 matching over 7 bases. The CDR3 totals 15 residues. Looked up from germline, CDR1 is SEHNR and CDR2 is FQNEAQ (reference sequence). V was pared by 1 base and J by 2 bases, with 4 bases of the junction left unmatched. CDR3 sequence (DNA): TGTGCCAGCAGCTTAGTCGGGACAGCTCAAGAGACCCAGTACTTC. Protein sequence: CASSLVGTAQETQYF.

V gene TRBV30 combines with J gene TRBJ1-1; D is possibly TRBD1 (6 bases). V shed 5 bases and J shed 1 base, with 11 bases lying between them. CDR1 is GTSNPN and CDR2 is SVGIG in the germline V gene (reference sequence). The CDR3 covers 13 residues. The CDR3 protein is CAWRQGRNTEAFF. CDR3 DNA: TGTGCCTGGCGTCAGGGGAGGAACACTGAAGCTTTCTTT.

This clone was counted between two and nine times. The chain has TRBV7-2 and TRBJ2-7; TRBD2 matches at 12 bases. V lost 3 bases, J lost 4 bases, and 4 bases stayed unmatched. The CDR3 loop spans 15 amino acids. CDR1 SGHTA and CDR2 FQGNSA come from the germline V gene. CDR3 protein: CASSLTSGSWYEQYF. Here the CDR3 DNA reads TGTGCCAGCAGCTTGACTAGCGGGAGTTGGTACGAGCAGTACTTC.